This T cell receptor (beta chain) was recovered during a study of T cells in Graves' hyperthyroidism and ophthalmopathy. Clinical symptoms, serum thyroxine and TRAb, thyroid ultrasound and orbital computed tomography together formed the diagnostic basis. RNA transcripts yielded amplified TCR beta CDR3 regions. HTBI primers were employed in a first-round RT-PCR of the TCR CDR3. Each CDR3 protein is one row after TCRdb ran MiXCR on the multiplex PCR reads. The data contain 660,000 or so distinct CDR3 sequences, around 21% of them singletons. Germline CDR1 reads DFQATT; CDR2 reads SNEGSKA (reference sequence). The CDR3 is made up of 15 amino acids. V was shortened by 5 bases and J by 0 bases, with 14 bases between the two germline ends.

This clonotype was obtained from a man aged 25-40 years with Graves' ophthalmopathy. The chain is built from TRBV20-1 and TRBJ2-1; TRBD1 is a possible D gene (6 bases). Sequencing used blood. CDR3 in DNA: TGCAGTGCTCCCGACAGGACGAGCTCCTACAATGAGCAGTTCTTC. It codes for CSAPDRTSSYNEQFF.